This T cell receptor beta chain was captured by sequencing in a study of CD8+ T cells in alopecia areata. Study context: Patients in the treated group were given tofacitinib by mouth, 5 to 10 mg twice a day.

Treatment defined: oral pan-JAK inhibitor, 5-10 mg twice daily. Germline-derived CDR1 and CDR2 are SGHDT and YYEEEE. V was shortened by 4 bases and J by 4 bases, with 12 bases between the two germline ends. CDR3 length equals 14 residues. Reverse transcription of extracted RNA yielded cDNA, which provided the sequencing template. Sequencing was performed with immunoSEQ multiplex PCR; in TCRdb, only in-frame clones are kept and a portion is missing. This sample has hundreds of thousands of clones, with roughly 66% found just once. The chain carries TRBV5-6 and TRBJ2-1, with a possible D match to TRBD1 (5 bases). The specimen comprised CD4+ T cells sorted from blood, sampled at approximately week 42, from a patient treated with tofacitinib. The origin of this receptor is a human donor with alopecia areata. CDR3 residues: CASSHDSLYNEQFF. The CDR3 region has the DNA TGTGCCAGCAGCCATGACAGCCTATACAATGAGCAGTTCTTC.